Shown below are 8 T cell receptor beta chains from a single sample sequenced in a study of tumor-infiltrating lymphocytes in oesophageal squamous cell carcinoma. A single record per CDR3 protein comes from TCRdb applying MiXCR to the PCR reads. The data show about 18,000 distinct CDR3 sequences, around 40% seen once. The sample taken for sequencing was blood. The receptors were sampled from a female donor with esophageal squamous cell carcinoma.

Worth noting for this clonotype: The conserved closing phenylalanine or tryptophan is absent in this CDR3, likely reflecting a read error. The DNA is omitted, as the CDR3 cannot be located on it reliably, and the CDR3 follows TCRdb's listing. V gene TRBV7-8 combines with J gene TRBJ2-6; no check of the table's D call, TRBD2, against the DNA was made. The CDR3 length is 15 residues, termini included. The germline gives CDR1 SGHVS, CDR2 FQNEAQ. CDR3: CASSSRLGREQYFGA.

This clonotype was found once. V is TRBV7-6 and J is TRBJ1-2; 9 bases agree with TRBD1. J lost 4 bases, V lost 5 bases, and 11 bases had no gene match. Germline V lookup: CDR1 SGHVS, CDR2 FNYEAQ. The CDR3 is 16 amino acids. The CDR3, as DNA: TGTGCCAGCAGCCACTCCCGAACAGGGGGCGGCTATGGCTACACCTTC. Amino acid sequence: CASSHSRTGGGYGYTF.

This clonotype was counted only a few times. The chain employs TRBV7-2 and TRBJ2-1; 11 nucleotides align to TRBD2. V lost 1 base, J lost 10 bases, and 6 bases stayed unmatched. Germline V gene sequence: CDR1 SGHTA, CDR2 FQGNSA. The CDR3 contains 15 residues. In DNA form, the CDR3 reads TGTGCCAGCAGCTTAGTAGCGGGGGGGCCTAGGGAGCAGTTCTTC. As protein: CASSLVAGGPREQFF.

Notes on this clonotype: At one of its ends the junction is not consistent with the germline gene, which may arise from a read error. The chain links TRBV5-3 to TRBJ1-4, with 7 bases that match TRBD1. TRBV5-3 is classed as an ORF, of uncertain function. This CDR3 region has 16 residues. CDR3 nucleotides: TGTGCCAGCAGCTTAGGGACAGATGGAACTAATGAAAAACTGTTTTTT. It encodes CASSLGTDGTNEKLFF.

With regard to this clonotype: A much larger clone lies a single base off, so this may be a read error. This chain connects TRBV28 to TRBJ2-1; 8 bases align to TRBD2. Germline-derived CDR1 and CDR2 are MDHEN and SYDVKM. The CDR3 loop spans 19 amino acids. The V gene end was trimmed by 3 bases and the J gene end by 3 bases; junction bases not matched to a gene: 16. The CDR3 sequence: CASSFLRALSSGGYNEQFF. CDR3 DNA sequence: TGTGCCAGCAGTTTCCTCCGGGCTCTTTCAAGCGGGGGCTACAATGAGCAGTTCTTC.

This clonotype was detected a few times. This CDR3 is missing its conserved last phenylalanine or tryptophan, likely due to a read error. No DNA is shown, since the ends of the CDR3 on it are uncertain; the CDR3 is the one TCRdb lists. This chain links TRBV7-2 with TRBJ2-5; TRBD1, the table's D call, lacks a check against the DNA. Germline CDR1 reads SGHTA; CDR2 reads FQGNSA. The CDR3 spans 16 amino acids, including both terminal residues. The CDR3 is CASSKSQGNYGYTFGS.

The table lists this clonotype with many counts. The chain uses TRBV9 and TRBJ1-1; D might be TRBD1 (5 bases). Trimming removed 0 bases at V and 4 bases at J, with 7 bases between. The CDR3 has 13 amino acids. Germline lookup yields CDR1 SGDLS and CDR2 YYNGEE. The CDR3 sequence is CASSVGDGTEAFF. The CDR3 bases are TGTGCCAGCAGCGTAGGGGACGGCACTGAAGCTTTCTTT. Full variable domain (rest looked up from reference TRBV9 and TRBJ1-1): DSGVTQTPKHLITATGQRVTLRCSPRSGDLSVYWYQQSLDQGLQFLIQYYNGEERAKGNILERFSAQQFPDLHSELNLSSLELGDSALYFCASSVGDGTEAFFGQGTRLTVV.

The rearrangement links TRBV11-2 to TRBJ2-7; D is perhaps TRBD1 (6 bases). TRBJ1-2 explains the end of the DNA better; the J call may be wrong. This CDR3 is 17 amino acids long. Germline V gives CDR1 SGHAT, CDR2 FQNNGV. CDR3 sequence reads: CASSLRSTGLPKDGYTF. The CDR3 DNA reads as TGTGCCAGCAGCTTAAGATCAACAGGGTTGCCCAAAGATGGCTACACCTTC.